The next 25 T cell receptor beta chains were all read from a single sample in a study of metastatic and nonmetastatic thyroid tumors. TCRdb re-called clones via MiXCR from the PCR reads. The data hold fewer than 40,000 clones, with about 32% observed a single time. Patients were all untreated before their thyroid surgery. Sample: blood. These receptor sequences come from a female donor with papillary thyroid cancer or a benign thyroid nodule (not recorded which). Some clones in this sample may be carry-over from other donors' samples.

By share, this clone counts as medium-sized (0.01 to 0.1%). The chain links TRBV19 to TRBJ1-1; D remains unclear. With 7 bases removed from V and 6 bases from J, the gap between germline ends came to 21 bases. The CDR3 is made up of 15 amino acids. Germline CDR1 is LNHDA and CDR2 is SQIVND (reference sequence). DNA of the CDR3: TGTGCCAGTAATCCCGAATGGCTCTCCGGGGCTGAAGCTTTCTTT. Translating it yields CASNPEWLSGAEAFF.

This clone was recorded a few times. V is TRBV25-1 and J is TRBJ2-4; D not resolved. V was pared by 3 bases and J by 3 bases, with 24 bases between. The length of the CDR3 is 19 residues. Germline V gives CDR1 MGHDK, CDR2 SYGVNS. The CDR3 protein is CASSEGWLGDYGVKNIQYF. The CDR3 DNA reads as TGTGCCAGCAGTGAGGGGTGGCTAGGAGATTACGGAGTCAAAAACATTCAGTACTTC.

This clone has a count of ten or more. The V gene is TRBV18, the J gene TRBJ1-6; weak D call: TRBD1 (6 bases). The V end was cut by 3 bases, the J end by 7 bases, with 13 bases between. CDR1 and CDR2 (germline): KGHSH, LQKENI. CDR3 size: 15 residues. CDR3 nucleotide sequence: TGTGCCAGCTCACCGATTCAGGGGAAGAATTCACCCCTCCACTTT. It specifies CASSPIQGKNSPLHF. Drawing the rest from reference TRBV18 and TRBJ1-6, the complete variable domain is NAGVMQNPRHLVRRRGQEARLRCSPMKGHSHVYWYRQLPEEGLKFMVYLQKENIIDESGMPKERFSAEFPKEGPSILRIQQVVRGDSAAYFCASSPIQGKNSPLHFGNGTRLTVT.

Of note for this clone: A read error is possible here, since a much larger clone lies one base away. The sample contains more than one DNA sequence encoding this CDR3. The V gene is TRBV20-1, the J gene TRBJ2-5, with unresolved D. This CDR3 spans 15 amino acids. Germline V gene sequence: CDR1 DFQATT, CDR2 SNEGSKA (reference sequence). The V gene lost 0 bases and the J gene lost 5 bases, with 16 bases spanning the gap. CDR3 sequence: CSARDQEVFRETQYF. DNA of the CDR3: TGCAGTGCTAGAGATCAGGAAGTCTTTCGTGAGACCCAGTACTTC.

The rearrangement uses TRBV6-1 and TRBJ1-6; D might be TRBD1 (5 bases). V lost 5 bases and J 4 bases, leaving 12 bases between the germline ends. The germline V gene encodes CDR1 MNHNS and CDR2 SASEGT. This CDR3 has 15 amino acids. The CDR3 DNA reads TGTGCCAGCAGTCAACCGGGACTGTATAATTCACCCCTCCACTTT. It specifies CASSQPGLYNSPLHF.

V gene TRBV6-5 combines with J gene TRBJ2-7; 11 bases map to TRBD2. The CDR3 totals 17 residues. Looked up from germline, CDR1 is MNHEY and CDR2 is SVGAGI. V dropped 0 bases and J dropped 0; count of bases not matched to a gene: 4. As DNA, the CDR3 is TGTGCCAGCAGTTACTCGAGACTAGCGGGGAGCTCCTACGAGCAGTACTTC. It is translated as CASSYSRLAGSSYEQYF.

This clone is classed as medium-sized. This chain joins TRBV28 and TRBJ1-1; D uncertain. This CDR3 has 15 amino acids. V shed 7 bases and J shed 1 base, with 16 bases lying between them. Germline values: CDR1 MDHEN, CDR2 SYDVKM. The CDR3 sequence: CASIYSDLGNTEAFF. The CDR3 DNA is TGTGCCAGCATTTATTCGGACCTGGGGAACACTGAAGCTTTCTTT. The full variable domain, rest sourced from reference TRBV28 and TRBJ1-1, is DVKVTQSSRYLVKRTGEKVFLECVQDMDHENMFWYRQDPGLGLRLIYFSYDVKMKEKGDIPEGYSVSREKKERFSLILESASTNQTSMYLCASIYSDLGNTEAFFGQGTRLTVV.

The V and J genes are TRBV20-1 and TRBJ2-7, with 13 bases aligning to TRBD2. Germline V gives CDR1 DFQATT, CDR2 SNEGSKA (reference sequence). Trimming removed 3 bases from V and 5 bases from J; junction bases left unmatched: 4. The CDR3 contains 14 residues. The DNA of the CDR3 is TGCAGTGCTAGGAGAGGACTAGCGGGAGACGAGCAGTACTTC. Its translation: CSARRGLAGDEQYF.

This clone was seen at least ten times. The sample carries other DNA sequences with the same CDR3. The rearrangement links TRBV5-1 to TRBJ1-4; D unresolved. CDR1 and CDR2 (germline): SGHRS, YFSETQ. CDR3 length equals 15 residues. V lost 4 bases and J lost 0, with 10 bases in between. The CDR3 DNA sequence: TGCGCCAGCAGCCCACAACAGACAACTAATGAAAAACTGTTTTTT. This sequence encodes CASSPQQTTNEKLFF.

This clone was counted between two and nine times. The chain links TRBV6-1 to TRBJ2-7; D perhaps matches TRBD2 (6 bases). Trimming stripped 8 bases from V and 2 bases from J, with 10 bases between. Germline values: CDR1 MNHNS, CDR2 SASEGT. The CDR3 totals 12 residues. In DNA, the CDR3 is TGTGCCAGCGGGCGGGGAGCCTACGAGCAGTACTTC. As protein: CASGRGAYEQYF.

The sample holds many counts of this clone. J is TRBJ2-1 and V is TRBV30; tentatively, D is TRBD1 (8 bases). This CDR3 has 18 residues. Germline assignment: CDR1 GTSNPN and CDR2 SVGIG (reference sequence). Trimming removed 3 bases at V and 4 bases at J, with 25 bases between. The CDR3 loop is CAWRPDRVAGASYNEQFF. The CDR3 DNA sequence: TGTGCCTGGAGGCCGGACAGGGTGGCGGGAGCTAGTTACAATGAGCAGTTCTTC.

The table lists this clone with many counts. The chain joins TRBV29-1 to TRBJ2-7; perhaps TRBD1 as D (6 bases). Germline values: CDR1 SQVTM, CDR2 ANQGSEA. This CDR3 comprises 14 residues. V lost 5 bases, J lost 0 bases, and 14 bases lay in between. The CDR3 DNA reads as TGCAGCGTTAGAGACAGGTTTAGCTCCTACGAGCAGTACTTC. It specifies CSVRDRFSSYEQYF.

With respect to this clone: This specimen includes other DNA sequences encoding the same CDR3. The chain carries TRBV9 and TRBJ2-1; D may be TRBD1 or TRBD2 (5 bases each). The germline V gene encodes CDR1 SGDLS and CDR2 YYNGEE. This CDR3 has 13 residues. V shed 3 bases and J shed 9 bases, with 13 bases lying between them. CDR3 bases: TGTGCCAGCAGCGCCGAAGCTGGGGGTGAGCAGTTCTTC. The encoded protein is CASSAEAGGEQFF.

The sample holds many counts of this clone. The V call is TRBV4-3, the J call TRBJ1-2, with TRBD1 identical over 9 bases. Germline lookup yields CDR1 LGHNA and CDR2 YSLEER. The junction had 2 bases not matched to a gene; V was cut back by 0 bases and J by 6 bases. This CDR3 is 14 amino acids long. CDR3 residues: CASSQDRTGDGYTF. The CDR3 nucleotides read TGCGCCAGCAGCCAAGATAGGACAGGGGATGGCTACACCTTC.

This clone came up many times. The chain is built from TRBV6-1 and TRBJ1-2, with D maybe TRBD1 (5 bases). From germline, CDR1 is MNHNS and CDR2 SASEGT. This CDR3 is 15 amino acids long. V lost 7 bases and J 2 bases, leaving 17 bases between the germline ends. The CDR3 reads CASTEWVRENYGYTF. For the CDR3, the DNA is TGTGCCAGCACCGAATGGGTCAGGGAGAACTATGGCTACACCTTC.

This clone was observed a few times. The CDR3 DNA follows: TGTGCCACCAGGGGGGATATCTATAATTCACCCCTCCACTTT. Protein product: CATRGDIYNSPLHF. The V and J genes are TRBV15 and TRBJ1-6, with a possible D match to TRBD1 (5 bases). The V end lost 6 bases, the J end lost 3 bases, and 9 bases lay between the germline ends. Germline lookup yields CDR1 LNHNV and CDR2 YYDKDF (reference sequence). This CDR3 is built from 14 residues.

This clone has a count of ten or more. This chain uses TRBV18 with TRBJ1-2; the match to TRBD1 covers 8 bases. This CDR3 has 13 residues. Germline values: CDR1 KGHSH, CDR2 LQKENI. Trimming cost V 4 bases and J 4 bases; bases outside gene matches: 2. The chain's CDR3 is CASSQDRVYGYTF. In nucleotides, the CDR3 is TGTGCCAGCTCACAGGACAGGGTCTATGGCTACACCTTC.

The table lists this clone with many counts. The gene calls are TRBV30 and TRBJ2-5; 8 nucleotides match TRBD1. CDR3 length equals 14 residues. V dropped 1 base and J dropped 0; count of bases not matched to a gene: 1. Germline CDR1 GTSNPN, CDR2 SVGIG (reference sequence). CDR3 DNA sequence: TGTGCCTGGAGTGGGGGACAGGACCAAGAGACCCAGTACTTC. It specifies CAWSGGQDQETQYF.

Notes on this clone: A read error is likely, as this CDR3 ends without the conserved phenylalanine or tryptophan. It is unclear where the CDR3 begins or ends on the DNA, so no DNA is shown, and the CDR3 is as TCRdb lists it. V gene TRBV6-1 combines with J gene TRBJ2-3; TRBD2 was called by the table and not checked on the DNA. The CDR3 length is 15 residues, termini included. CDR1 is MNHNS and CDR2 is SASEGT in the germline V gene. The CDR3 here is CASSERVGTPDTLYL.

The chain recombines TRBV6-2 or TRBV6-3 with TRBJ2-7, with D hard to call. Germline V lookup: CDR1 MNHEY, CDR2 SVGEGT. Between the trimmed V and J ends, which lost 1 base and 4 bases, there was a span of 11 bases. This CDR3 spans 14 amino acids. The CDR3 bases are TGTGCCAGCAGTTACTTACCGAAGGGTTACGAGCAGTACTTC. This encodes CASSYLPKGYEQYF.

This clone turned up a few times. The V gene is TRBV12-3 or TRBV12-4, the J gene TRBJ1-1; weak D call: TRBD1 (6 bases). This CDR3 has 13 residues. Trimming stripped 7 bases from V and 4 bases from J, with 13 bases between. The CDR3 reads CASTWTDTTEAFF. Here the CDR3 DNA reads TGTGCCAGCACCTGGACAGATACCACTGAAGCTTTCTTT.

In the case of this clone: As the CDR3 is not closed by the conserved phenylalanine or tryptophan, this likely results from a read error. The V gene is TRBV5-1, the J gene TRBJ1-6; no reliable D call. The CDR3 spans 18 residues. CDR1 and CDR2 from the germline V gene are SGHRS and YFSETQ. As DNA, the CDR3 is TGCGCCCGCAGCTTGAAAACAGTAGGCCCAGGACCGAGGTCACCCCTCCACCTT. This sequence encodes CARSLKTVGPGPRSPLHL.

This clone was seen a few times. This may come from a read error, since a much larger clone is one base off. The sample carries other DNA sequences with the same CDR3. The CDR3 spells CASSPGTGNEKLFF. CDR3 coding DNA: TGTGCCAGCAGTCCCGGGACAGGTAATGAAAAACTGTTTTTT. The chain links TRBV5-4 to TRBJ1-4; the match to TRBD1 covers 8 bases. In germline, CDR1 is SGHNT, CDR2 YYREEE (reference sequence). The CDR3 loop spans 14 amino acids. Trimming removed 5 bases from V and 4 bases from J; junction bases left unmatched: 4.

To note about this clone: One end of the junction is discordant with germline, which a read error may explain. The chain has TRBV5-1 and TRBJ1-1; tentative D call: TRBD1 (5 bases). The CDR3 runs to 16 residues. CDR1 is SGHRS and CDR2 is YFSETQ in the germline V gene. The chain's CDR3 is CGSSLESGWAGTEAVF. The CDR3 DNA sequence: TGCGGGAGCAGCTTGGAGTCAGGGTGGGCCGGGACTGAAGCTGTCTTT.

This clone showed up just a few times. V is TRBV19 and J is TRBJ2-1, with 7 bases fitting TRBD2. Germline V gene data show CDR1 as LNHDA and CDR2 as SQIVND (reference sequence). V dropped 7 bases and J dropped 0; count of bases not matched to a gene: 6. This CDR3 has 15 amino acids. The CDR3 region is CASNIGLGSYNEQFF. The CDR3 nucleotides read TGTGCCAGTAACATCGGACTAGGCTCCTACAATGAGCAGTTCTTC. Full variable domain (remainder filled in from reference TRBV19 and TRBJ2-1): DGGITQSPKYLFRKEGQNVTLSCEQNLNHDAMYWYRQDPGQGLRLIYYSQIVNDFQKGDIAEGYSVSREKKESFPLTVTSAQKNPTAFYLCASNIGLGSYNEQFFGPGTRLTVL.